The clone carrying this T cell receptor (beta chain) was observed a handful of times. This record belongs to a study of T cells after yellow fever vaccination. Trimming removed 6 bases from V and 4 bases from J, with 15 bases in between. Per germline, CDR1 SNHLY and CDR2 FYNNEI. This CDR3 contains 14 residues. TCRdb processed the 5' RACE reads anew with MiXCR; each CDR3 protein has one entry. The data contain some 170,000 distinct CDR3 sequences, around 8.5% of them seen just once; the ten biggest clones take up about 40%. The sequencing used CD8+ T cells sorted from PBMCs, collected 45 days after the yellow fever booster vaccination. The chain carries TRBV2 and TRBJ1-2, with D hard to call. The source of this sequence is a man between 18 and 35 years old who received the YFV17D yellow fever vaccine. CDR3 sequence (DNA): TGTGCCAGCAGCCTACAGAACACCCCCTATGGCTACACCTTC. This translates into CASSLQNTPYGYTF. Variable domain in full (rest from reference TRBV2 and TRBJ1-2): EPEVTQTPSHQVTQMGQEVILRCVPISNHLYFYWYRQILGQKVEFLVSFYNNEISEKSEIFDDQFSVERPDGSNFTLKIRSTKLEDSAMYFCASSLQNTPYGYTFGSGTRLTVV.